The 27 T cell receptor beta chains given below trace back to one sample, sequenced in a study of human T cells and chemical hapten exposure listed by TCRdb under 2021. Library preparation used RACE. Data came from a NextSeq 500. TCRdb reprocessed the public reads (quality trimming at Q25 with fastp, clone calling with MiXCR) and kept in-frame beta chains. Rows with one shared CDR3 protein collapse into an entry with the most common genes and DNA. The sample has 95,000 to 150,000 distinct CDR3 sequences on record, around 10% of them singletons. Of the sample, around 2.2% is held by the ten largest clones. Interpreted using the paper, the time point label stands for: patch test 3, about 24 weeks after DPC sensitization. Reading the label with the study, this specimen's treatment or condition is: therapeutic diphenylcyclopropenone sensitization with weekly scalp DPC. Sequencing was performed on whole blood, taken in connection with sensitization to the hapten diphenylcyclopropenone (DPC). Every receptor here comes from a woman between 45 and 60 years old with alopecia areata. Some clones in this sample may be carry-over from other donors' samples.

V and J are TRBV7-8 and TRBJ1-1, with D hard to call. Trimming took 3 bases from V and 1 from J, leaving 9 bases between them. CDR3 length: 14 residues. Germline CDR1 and CDR2: SGHVS and FQNEAQ. CDR3: CASSFRGWNTEAFF. Written as DNA, the CDR3 is TGTGCCAGCAGCTTCAGAGGGTGGAACACTGAAGCTTTCTTT.

The chain links TRBV20-1 to TRBJ2-7; TRBD2 agrees at 10 bases. Trimming removed 4 bases from V and 7 bases from J; junction bases left unmatched: 10. Germline values: CDR1 DFQATT, CDR2 SNEGSKA (reference sequence). This CDR3 contains 14 residues. The CDR3 DNA reads as TGCAGTGCTATTATAGCGGGAGGATTACGGGAGCAGTACTTC. Translated: CSAIIAGGLREQYF.

This clonotype has at least ten counts. The chain recombines TRBV29-1 with TRBJ1-2, with 7 bases matching TRBD1. CDR1 is SQVTM and CDR2 is ANQGSEA in the germline V gene. J was trimmed by 5 bases and V by 5 bases; bases with no gene match: 14. This CDR3 region has 15 residues. Written as DNA, the CDR3 is TGCAGCGTTCTAGGACAGGATAGAAGGTTGTATGGCTACACCTTC. Its translation is CSVLGQDRRLYGYTF.

A few counts support this clonotype. The rearrangement joins TRBV7-9 to TRBJ2-1; TRBD2 might be the D (5 bases). V shed 2 bases and J shed 4 bases, with 15 bases lying between them. CDR3 length: 16 amino acids. Germline V gene data show CDR1 as SEHNR and CDR2 as FQNEAQ (reference sequence). The chain's CDR3 is CASSLFPPSSYNEQFF. The CDR3 bases are TGTGCCAGCAGCTTATTTCCTCCTAGCTCTTACAATGAGCAGTTCTTC.

There are a few counts of this clonotype. The chain links TRBV20-1 to TRBJ2-7, with D perhaps matching TRBD1 or TRBD2 (6 bases each). Trimming removed 3 bases from V and 4 bases from J, with 31 bases in between. Germline V gene sequence: CDR1 DFQATT, CDR2 SNEGSKA (reference sequence). The CDR3 is 19 amino acids. The CDR3 bases are TGCAGTGCTAGCCCGTCGGGTGGGCAGGGGCCAGTTGCGGGGTACGAGCAGTACTTC. Its protein product is CSASPSGGQGPVAGYEQYF.

This clonotype was recorded at least ten times. This sequence joins TRBV5-6 and TRBJ2-7, with a weak D call TRBD1 (6 bases). The V gene's germline CDR1 is SGHDT and CDR2 YYEEEE. The CDR3 runs 16 residues. The V end was cut by 0 bases, the J end by 2 bases, with 15 bases between. The CDR3 region has the DNA TGTGCCAGCAGCTTGGAGGAAGACAGGCACCCCTACGAGCAGTACTTC. Translation gives CASSLEEDRHPYEQYF.

This rearrangement joins TRBV5-5 to TRBJ1-4; D might be TRBD1 (5 bases). The CDR3 totals 12 residues. Germline loops: CDR1 SGHKS, CDR2 YYEKEE (reference sequence). With 4 bases removed from V and 10 bases from J, the gap between germline ends came to 11 bases. CDR3 DNA: TGTGCCAGCAGCCTGTTGGGGGGAAAACTGTTTTTT. Protein: CASSLLGGKLFF.

V gene TRBV6-1 combines with J gene TRBJ2-7; 10 nucleotides agree with TRBD2. V dropped 4 bases and J dropped 3; count of bases not matched to a gene: 9. This CDR3 contains 16 residues. CDR1 and CDR2 from the germline V gene are MNHNS and SASEGT. CDR3 in amino acids: CASSAIGTSADYEQYF. CDR3 DNA: TGTGCCAGCAGTGCGATCGGGACTAGCGCGGACTACGAGCAGTACTTC.

V usage is TRBV29-1 and J usage is TRBJ2-2; tentative D call: TRBD1 (5 bases). The V and J ends lost 4 bases and 0 bases respectively, with 9 bases between them. This CDR3 comprises 14 residues. The germline gives CDR1 SQVTM, CDR2 ANQGSEA. The CDR3 spells CSVAGATNTGELFF. CDR3 nucleotide sequence: TGCAGCGTTGCTGGGGCAACGAACACCGGGGAGCTGTTTTTT.

This sequence joins TRBV27 and TRBJ2-3; 11 bases are shared with TRBD2. Looked up from germline, CDR1 is MNHEY and CDR2 is SMNVEV (reference sequence). The junction had 6 bases not matched to a gene; V was cut back by 5 bases and J by 2 bases. The CDR3 is 16 residues long. The DNA of the CDR3 is TGTGCCAGCAGTCTCCGACTAGCGGGGTACACAGATACGCAGTATTTT. Translated: CASSLRLAGYTDTQYF.

This clonotype came up many times. The rearrangement links TRBV7-8 to TRBJ2-3, with TRBD2 identical over 9 bases. CDR3 length: 18 amino acids. CDR1 SGHVS and CDR2 FQNEAQ come from the germline V gene. The V gene end was trimmed by 2 bases and the J gene end by 0 bases; junction bases not matched to a gene: 9. CDR3 nucleotide sequence: TGTGCCAGCAGCTTATTAGTCTTTAGCGGGAGTAGCACAGATACGCAGTATTTT. The encoded protein is CASSLLVFSGSSTDTQYF.

The V call is TRBV30, the J call TRBJ2-3; D gene uncertain. V was pared by 0 bases and J by 6 bases, with 13 bases between. The germline gives CDR1 GTSNPN, CDR2 SVGIG (reference sequence). This CDR3 is built from 14 residues. The CDR3 spells CAWSVSSSGDTQYF. CDR3 DNA: TGTGCCTGGAGTGTATCCTCTTCTGGCGATACGCAGTATTTT.

The chain is built from TRBV2 and TRBJ2-2; D is unclear. V was cut by 3 bases and J by 2 bases, with 10 bases left in between. This CDR3 is 15 amino acids long. Germline V gene lookup returns CDR1 SNHLY and CDR2 FYNNEI. DNA for the CDR3: TGTGCCAGCAGTGATAGGACCTATAACACCGGGGAGCTGTTTTTT. The encoded protein is CASSDRTYNTGELFF.

This clonotype was seen more than once but under ten times. CDR3 DNA: TGCAGTGCTACACAGGGCTACGAGCAGTACTTC. It specifies CSATQGYEQYF. J is TRBJ2-7 and V is TRBV20-1; perhaps TRBD1 as D (6 bases). V was clipped by 4 bases and J by 3 bases, with 7 bases between them. The CDR3 runs 11 residues. Germline CDR1 is DFQATT and CDR2 is SNEGSKA (reference sequence).

This clonotype came up a few times. In nucleotides, the CDR3 is TGCAGTGCCCCGGACAGTTCTGGGGCCAACGTCCTGACTTTC. Translation: CSAPDSSGANVLTF. V and J are TRBV20-1 and TRBJ2-6, with a weak D call TRBD1 (6 bases). The V and J ends lost 6 bases and 1 base respectively, with 10 bases between them. The germline V gene encodes CDR1 DFQATT and CDR2 SNEGSKA (reference sequence). CDR3 length: 14 amino acids.

This clonotype showed up just a few times. The chain carries TRBV5-5 and TRBJ2-3; 8 bases agree with TRBD1. V shed 2 bases and J 6 bases; nucleotides not matched to a gene: 11. CDR1 is SGHKS, CDR2 YYEKEE, per germline (reference sequence). This CDR3 has 16 amino acids. CDR3 nucleotides: TGTGCCAGCAGCTTAAGTGGGCAGGGGGCGTCTGATACGCAGTATTTT. Amino acid sequence: CASSLSGQGASDTQYF. Full variable domain (outside the CDR3, taken from reference TRBV5-5 and TRBJ2-3): DAGVTQSPTHLIKTRGQQVTLRCSPISGHKSVSWYQQVLGQGPQFIFQYYEKEERGRGNFPDRFSARQFPNYSSELNVNALLLGDSALYLCASSLSGQGASDTQYFGPGTRLTVL.

The chain has TRBV14 and TRBJ1-4; D unclear. Looked up from germline, CDR1 is SGHDN and CDR2 is FVKESK. V was trimmed by 4 bases and J by 3 bases, leaving 18 bases between them. This CDR3 region has 17 residues. Written as DNA, the CDR3 is TGTGCCAGCAGCCCCGCGGACTTATTGTTGGCTAATGAAAAACTGTTTTTT. Residues: CASSPADLLLANEKLFF.

The table lists this clonotype with a few counts. This rearrangement joins TRBV7-9 to TRBJ2-7; D could derive from TRBD1 or TRBD2 (5 bases each). Germline V gene lookup returns CDR1 SEHNR and CDR2 FQNEAQ (reference sequence). The CDR3 extends over 14 amino acids. This CDR3 is CSYASGTASYEQYF. The CDR3 DNA follows: TGTTCTTACGCCTCCGGGACGGCGTCCTACGAGCAGTACTTC.

The chain joins TRBV18 to TRBJ1-2, with D possibly matching TRBD1 (6 bases). This CDR3 has 15 amino acids. From germline, CDR1 is KGHSH and CDR2 LQKENI. The V end lost 0 bases, the J end lost 3 bases, and 11 bases lay between the germline ends. The CDR3: CASSPPWGQDYGYTF. CDR3 in DNA: TGTGCCAGCTCACCACCGTGGGGACAAGACTATGGCTACACCTTC.

The genes are TRBV18 and TRBJ2-5; D is unclear. Germline CDR1 and CDR2: KGHSH and LQKENI. V dropped 3 bases and J dropped 7 bases, with 12 bases sitting between them. The CDR3 has 13 residues. CDR3 DNA: TGTGCCAGCTCACCGCCGGCGGTCGGGACCCAGTACTTC. It codes for CASSPPAVGTQYF.

This sequence joins TRBV4-1 and TRBJ1-1; D not resolved. The CDR3 is made up of 13 amino acids. Trimming took 4 bases from V and 1 from J, leaving 7 bases between them. The germline gives CDR1 MGHRA, CDR2 YSYEKL. The CDR3 nucleotides read TGCGCCAGCAGCCCTCGACAGAACACTGAAGCTTTCTTT. Translated, it gives CASSPRQNTEAFF.

CDR3 in DNA: TGTGCCAGCAGTGACGGCCCCTGGGACGAGCAGTACTTC. It translates to CASSDGPWDEQYF. This chain links TRBV6-1 with TRBJ2-7, with unresolved D. This CDR3 comprises 13 residues. Trimming stripped 3 bases from V and 5 bases from J, with 11 bases between. Germline V gene data show CDR1 as MNHNS and CDR2 as SASEGT.

This clonotype was seen only a few times. The chain couples TRBV29-1 to TRBJ2-2, with D possibly matching TRBD1 (6 bases). This CDR3 is built from 12 residues. CDR1 and CDR2 (germline): SQVTM, ANQGSEA. The V end lost 6 bases, the J end lost 5 bases, and 10 bases lay between the germline ends. The CDR3 bases are TGCAGCGTCCCCAGGGGAACCGGGGAGCTGTTTTTT. Translation: CSVPRGTGELFF.

Only a few counts were recorded for this clonotype. The rearrangement joins TRBV5-8 to TRBJ1-5; weak D call: TRBD1 (5 bases). CDR1 and CDR2 (germline): SGHTS, YDEGEE. Trimming took 2 bases from V and 6 from J, leaving 12 bases between them. CDR3 size: 14 residues. Here the CDR3 DNA reads TGTGCCAGCAGCTTAGAGGGGCGCGGTCAGCCCCAGCATTTT. This translates into CASSLEGRGQPQHF.

This chain uses TRBV30 with TRBJ1-1, with a possible D match to TRBD1 (5 bases). Trimming removed 5 bases from V and 2 bases from J, with 12 bases in between. This CDR3 has 13 amino acids. From germline, CDR1 is GTSNPN and CDR2 SVGIG (reference sequence). CDR3 in amino acids: CAWRDGFNTEAFF. The CDR3 DNA is TGTGCCTGGCGGGACGGCTTCAACACTGAAGCTTTCTTT.

At least ten counts were recorded for this clonotype. V and J are TRBV12-5 and TRBJ1-2, with D perhaps matching TRBD1 (5 bases). The germline CDR1 and CDR2 sequences are LGHNT and FRNRAP. CDR3 length equals 13 residues. Between the trimmed V and J ends, which lost 7 bases and 2 bases, there was a span of 11 bases. In DNA, the CDR3 is TGTGCTAGTGTTGGTGGGGCAAACTATGGCTACACCTTC. Amino acids: CASVGGANYGYTF.

This clonotype was detected a few times. This chain uses TRBV5-1 with TRBJ2-1; D gene unclear. Germline CDR1 and CDR2: SGHRS and YFSETQ. Between the trimmed V and J ends, which lost 0 bases and 2 bases, there was a span of 6 bases. The CDR3 has 14 residues. Here the CDR3 reads CASSLGSAYNEQFF. Written as DNA, the CDR3 is TGCGCCAGCAGCTTGGGGTCAGCCTACAATGAGCAGTTCTTC.